A single sample is the source of the 28 T cell receptor beta chains below, sequenced in a study of identical twins. TCRdb reprocessed the 5' RACE reads with MiXCR, giving one entry per CDR3 protein. The data show around 340,000 distinct CDR3 sequences, 9% to 10% seen once. What was sequenced was naive T cells sorted from blood. The receptors shown here come from a woman aged 45-65 years in good health.

This clonotype was seen only a few times. CDR3 DNA sequence: TGTGCCATCAGTGGAATTGGTGACAGGGGCGTTTACGAGCAGTACTTC. Translated, it gives CAISGIGDRGVYEQYF. V gene TRBV10-3 combines with J gene TRBJ2-7; 8 positions agree with TRBD1. Germline V lookup: CDR1 ENHRY, CDR2 SYGVKD. Trimming cost V 4 bases and J 4 bases; bases outside gene matches: 12. The CDR3 length is 16 residues.

This clonotype occurred a few times. The chain has TRBV5-5 and TRBJ1-2; possible D gene TRBD1, 6 bases. This CDR3 comprises 14 residues. The V and J ends lost 5 bases and 2 bases respectively, with 13 bases between them. The V gene's germline CDR1 is SGHKS and CDR2 YYEKEE (reference sequence). CDR3 sequence: CASSIGQPNYGYTF. The CDR3 DNA sequence: TGTGCCAGCAGTATCGGACAGCCCAACTATGGCTACACCTTC.

This clonotype was counted only a few times. The chain joins TRBV6-4 to TRBJ2-1; D might be TRBD1 (6 bases). The CDR3 runs 15 residues. Germline V gene lookup returns CDR1 MRHNA and CDR2 SNTAGT. Trimming took 0 bases from V and 8 from J, leaving 14 bases between them. The CDR3 DNA sequence: TGTGCCAGCAGTGACTCTTACAGGGTATCGGATGAGCAGTTCTTC. Protein: CASSDSYRVSDEQFF.

The gene calls are TRBV3-1 and TRBJ2-6, with 8 nucleotides matching TRBD2. The CDR3 has 19 residues. V lost 5 bases to trimming and J lost 0 bases; unmatched junction nucleotides: 12. Germline values: CDR1 LGHDT, CDR2 YNNKEL (reference sequence). The CDR3 protein is CASSEVPGGARSGANVLTF. The DNA for the CDR3 is TGTGCCAGCAGCGAAGTGCCCGGGGGGGCCCGCTCTGGGGCCAACGTCCTGACTTTC.

This clonotype was recorded at least ten times. CDR3 region: CAISESPRGRVGYEQYV. The CDR3 bases are TGTGCCATCAGTGAGTCGCCTCGCGGGAGAGTGGGCTACGAGCAGTACGTC. This chain uses TRBV10-3 with TRBJ2-7, with 7 positions matching TRBD2. Losses at the gene ends were 0 bases for V and 3 bases for J; bases not matched to a gene: 11. The CDR3 runs to 17 residues. Germline V gene data show CDR1 as ENHRY and CDR2 as SYGVKD.

A few counts support this clonotype. This sequence joins TRBV5-1 and TRBJ2-5; 9 bases fit TRBD1. The J segment lost 5 bases and the V segment lost 1 base, leaving 6 bases of the junction unmatched. The CDR3 sequence is 15 residues long. Germline values: CDR1 SGHRS, CDR2 YFSETQ. CDR3 loop: CASSLSQGAGETQYF. CDR3 DNA: TGCGCCAGCAGCTTGTCACAGGGGGCCGGGGAGACCCAGTACTTC. Full variable domain (outside the CDR3, taken from reference TRBV5-1 and TRBJ2-5): KAGVTQTPRYLIKTRGQQVTLSCSPISGHRSVSWYQQTPGQGLQFLFEYFSETQRNKGNFPGRFSGRQFSNSRSEMNVSTLELGDSALYLCASSLSQGAGETQYFGPGTRLLVL.

Many counts were recorded for this clonotype. V usage is TRBV5-1 and J usage is TRBJ2-2; TRBD1 matches at 7 bases. Germline assignment: CDR1 SGHRS and CDR2 YFSETQ. V gave up 4 bases and J gave up 6 bases; unmatched junction bases: 15. This CDR3 contains 17 residues. The chain's CDR3 is CASSPDGQIRGSGELFF. The CDR3 nucleotides read TGCGCCAGCAGCCCGGATGGCCAGATCAGGGGGTCCGGGGAGCTGTTTTTT. The full variable domain, in which reference TRBV5-1 and TRBJ2-2 provide the parts outside the CDR3, is KAGVTQTPRYLIKTRGQQVTLSCSPISGHRSVSWYQQTPGQGLQFLFEYFSETQRNKGNFPGRFSGRQFSNSRSEMNVSTLELGDSALYLCASSPDGQIRGSGELFFGEGSRLTVL.

The J gene is TRBJ1-2, the V gene TRBV6-5; D remains ambiguous. Trimming pared 0 bases from V and 8 bases from J, leaving 10 bases between. The CDR3 extends over 13 amino acids. CDR1 is MNHEY, CDR2 SVGAGI, per germline. CDR3 sequence reads: CASSYSTELGYTF. In DNA, the CDR3 is TGTGCCAGCAGTTACTCGACGGAGCTGGGCTACACCTTC.

The genes are TRBV5-1 and TRBJ2-3, with D possibly being TRBD2 (5 bases). This CDR3 contains 16 residues. The germline CDR1 and CDR2 sequences are SGHRS and YFSETQ. Trimming cost V 0 bases and J 0 bases, with 11 bases left between them. The CDR3 loop is CASSLALAGSTDTQYF. DNA of the CDR3: TGCGCCAGCAGCTTGGCCTTGGCGGGCAGCACAGATACGCAGTATTTT.

In this sample, this clonotype turned up a few times. The genes are TRBV18 and TRBJ2-7, with D perhaps assigned TRBD1 or TRBD2 (7 bases each). Per germline, CDR1 KGHSH and CDR2 LQKENI. CDR3 length: 15 residues. Deletions cut 3 bases from V and 6 bases from J, with 18 bases between. This CDR3 reads CASSPQGGGLLEQYF. DNA of the CDR3: TGTGCCAGCTCACCCCAGGGAGGGGGCCTACTCGAGCAGTACTTC.

This clonotype was counted ten times or more. The chain carries TRBV2 and TRBJ2-5; D unresolved. The CDR3 loop spans 13 amino acids. V lost 6 bases to trimming and J lost 4 bases, with 12 bases between them. Germline CDR1 SNHLY, CDR2 FYNNEI. CDR3 sequence (DNA): TGTGCCAGCAGCCCTAGGCCCCTAGAGACCCAGTACTTC. Protein sequence: CASSPRPLETQYF.

The chain employs TRBV20-1 and TRBJ2-5; D possibly corresponds to TRBD1 (5 bases). CDR1 is DFQATT, CDR2 SNEGSKA, per germline (reference sequence). This CDR3 is built from 14 residues. Deletions cut 6 bases from V and 5 bases from J, with 19 bases between. The CDR3 reads CSALSRAEEETQYF. The CDR3 nucleotides read TGCAGTGCGCTGTCCAGGGCAGAGGAGGAGACCCAGTACTTC.

V usage is TRBV7-2 and J usage is TRBJ2-1; no firm D call. The CDR3 is 15 residues long. Between the trimmed V and J ends, which lost 6 bases and 2 bases, there was a span of 14 bases. Germline V gene data show CDR1 as SGHTA and CDR2 as FQGNSA. CDR3: CASRFIEGPYNEQFF. CDR3 nucleotide sequence: TGTGCCAGCAGGTTTATAGAAGGGCCCTACAATGAGCAGTTCTTC.

This clonotype was found a few times. V and J are TRBV6-1 and TRBJ1-3; 9 bases align to TRBD1. V dropped 6 bases and J dropped 3; count of bases not matched to a gene: 6. The germline V gene encodes CDR1 MNHNS and CDR2 SASEGT. The CDR3 is made up of 15 amino acids. DNA of the CDR3: TGTGCCAGCAGCGCTACAGGGGGCAATGGAAACACCATATATTTT. Protein product: CASSATGGNGNTIYF.

This clonotype was counted ten times or more. CDR3 protein: CSVGQGQYF. CDR3 bases: TGCAGCGTTGGACAGGGACAGTACTTC. The rearrangement links TRBV29-1 to TRBJ2-5, with 7 nucleotides matching TRBD1. The V gene's germline CDR1 is SQVTM and CDR2 ANQGSEA. The CDR3 has 9 residues. J was trimmed by 11 bases and V by 4 bases; bases with no gene match: 1.

This clonotype appeared many times. The V gene is TRBV25-1, the J gene TRBJ1-1, with D unresolved. In germline, CDR1 is MGHDK, CDR2 SYGVNS. Trimming cost V 5 bases and J 6 bases, with 10 bases left between them. The CDR3 runs to 12 residues. In nucleotides, the CDR3 is TGTGCCAGCAGTACCGAGGCCTCTGAAGCTTTCTTT. Its protein product is CASSTEASEAFF.

Regarding this clonotype: A read error may explain this, as a much larger clone is one base away. The V call is TRBV7-2, the J call TRBJ2-7; D remains unclear. The CDR3 has 11 amino acids. CDR1 and CDR2 from the germline V gene are SGHTA and FQGNSA. V gave up 5 bases and J gave up 2 bases, with 4 bases separating them. The CDR3 DNA is TGTGCCAGCAGCCTCCCCTACGAGCAGTACTTC. Its protein product is CASSLPYEQYF.

The CDR3 protein is CAWGAQGYEQFF. The CDR3, as DNA: TGTGCCTGGGGAGCACAGGGCTATGAGCAGTTCTTC. The gene calls are TRBV30 and TRBJ2-1, with TRBD1 as a possible D gene (6 bases). CDR1 is GTSNPN, CDR2 SVGIG, per germline (reference sequence). This CDR3 spans 12 amino acids. V was cut by 5 bases and J by 8 bases, with 13 bases left in between.

This rearrangement joins TRBV5-5 to TRBJ2-1, with D possibly TRBD1 on 5 matching bases. CDR1 is SGHKS, CDR2 YYEKEE, per germline (reference sequence). This CDR3 region has 13 residues. V was clipped by 4 bases and J by 5 bases, with 10 bases between them. The CDR3, as DNA: TGTGCCAGCAGCAGGGGTCAGAACAATGAGCAGTTCTTC. Its translation is CASSRGQNNEQFF.

The rearrangement joins TRBV6-5 to TRBJ2-1; TRBD2 matches 13 bases. Germline V gene sequence: CDR1 MNHEY, CDR2 SVGAGI. Trimming cost V 7 bases and J 5 bases; bases outside gene matches: 5. CDR3 length: 15 amino acids. The CDR3: CASKLGLAGNNEQFF. In DNA, the CDR3 is TGTGCCAGCAAACTGGGACTAGCGGGAAACAATGAGCAGTTCTTC.

The gene calls are TRBV29-1 and TRBJ2-4; 12 bases align to TRBD2. The CDR3 totals 18 residues. V was pared by 3 bases and J by 4 bases, with 13 bases of the junction left unmatched. Germline CDR1 and CDR2: SQVTM and ANQGSEA. CDR3: CSVEGTSGRNHKKNIQYF. The CDR3 nucleotides are TGCAGCGTTGAGGGTACTAGCGGGAGGAACCACAAGAAAAACATTCAGTACTTC. Complete variable domain (other parts from reference TRBV29-1 and TRBJ2-4): SAVISQKPSRDICQRGTSLTIQCQVDSQVTMMFWYRQQPGQSLTLIATANQGSEATYESGFVIDKFPISRPNLTFSTLTVSNMSPEDSSIYLCSVEGTSGRNHKKNIQYFGAGTRLSVL.

The chain links TRBV5-1 to TRBJ2-2, with TRBD1 identical over 7 bases. The CDR3 runs to 14 residues. CDR1 and CDR2 from the germline V gene are SGHRS and YFSETQ. V was pared by 7 bases and J by 2 bases, with 5 bases of the junction left unmatched. The CDR3 DNA follows: TGCGCCAGCTCACAGGGGTATAACACCGGGGAGCTGTTTTTT. Protein product: CASSQGYNTGELFF.

The CDR3: CSGGASGRANEQFF. In nucleotides, the CDR3 is TGCAGCGGCGGGGCTAGCGGGAGGGCCAATGAGCAGTTCTTC. The chain carries TRBV29-1 and TRBJ2-1, with TRBD2 matching over 12 bases. CDR1 and CDR2 from the germline V gene are SQVTM and ANQGSEA. CDR3 length: 14 amino acids. V shed 7 bases and J 6 bases; nucleotides not matched to a gene: 7.

Remarks on this clonotype: The junction departs from germline at one end; a sequencing error may be responsible. V is TRBV15 and J is TRBJ2-5, with a weak D call TRBD1 (6 bases). The CDR3 is 16 amino acids. Germline V gene lookup returns CDR1 LNHNV and CDR2 YYDKDF (reference sequence). The CDR3 here is CATCRDQGIRGETQYF. For the CDR3, the DNA is TGTGCCACCTGCAGGGACCAGGGCATTAGGGGGGAGACCCAGTACTTC.

This clonotype was observed a handful of times. This chain connects TRBV11-3 to TRBJ2-3; TRBD2 matches at 11 bases. V was pared by 2 bases and J by 5 bases, with 6 bases of the junction left unmatched. The CDR3 sequence is 16 residues long. The germline CDR1 and CDR2 sequences are SGHNT and YENEEA. The CDR3 DNA reads as TGTGCCAGCAGCTTACCGACTAGCGGGAATGAAGATACGCAGTATTTT. Protein: CASSLPTSGNEDTQYF.

V is TRBV12-5 and J is TRBJ2-3; TRBD2 matches 12 bases. V was clipped by 0 bases and J by 3 bases; unmatched bases: 4. The germline V gene encodes CDR1 LGHNT and CDR2 FRNRAP. The CDR3 runs to 17 residues. Here the CDR3 DNA reads TGTGCTAGTGGTTTGGTACTAGCGGGAGGTATTACAGATACGCAGTATTTT. This codes for CASGLVLAGGITDTQYF.

Only a few counts were recorded for this clonotype. The J gene is TRBJ2-5, the V gene TRBV7-9; the D gene could be TRBD1 or TRBD2 (5 bases each). V lost 5 bases to trimming and J lost 2 bases, with 12 bases between them. CDR1 is SEHNR and CDR2 is FQNEAQ in the germline V gene (reference sequence). This CDR3 region has 14 residues. This chain's CDR3 is CASSPPGPQETQYF. The DNA of the CDR3 is TGTGCCAGCAGCCCTCCGGGGCCGCAAGAGACCCAGTACTTC. Looking up the rest from reference TRBV7-9 and TRBJ2-5 gives the full variable domain: DTGVSQNPRHKITKRGQNVTFRCDPISEHNRLYWYRQTLGQGPEFLTYFQNEAQLEKSRLLSDRFSAERPKGSFSTLEIQRTEQGDSAMYLCASSPPGPQETQYFGPGTRLLVL.

This chain connects TRBV27 to TRBJ2-5, with 7 bases aligning to TRBD1. V shed 1 base and J 3 bases; nucleotides not matched to a gene: 8. This CDR3 has 16 residues. Germline CDR1 reads MNHEY; CDR2 reads SMNVEV (reference sequence). CDR3 protein: CASSLWGTGAEETQYF. The CDR3 nucleotides are TGTGCCAGCAGTTTATGGGGTACAGGGGCCGAAGAGACCCAGTACTTC.